Detailed here is one T cell receptor (beta chain). Germline V gene lookup returns CDR1 WNHNN and CDR2 SYGVQD (reference sequence). Trimming removed 8 bases from V and 4 bases from J, with 24 bases in between. This CDR3 is built from 16 residues. The source of the sample is a study of T cell changes during pregnancy in multiple sclerosis. Produced via immunoSEQ multiplex PCR; TCRdb's table is partial and in-frame only. The table lists 60,000 to 65,000 clones, roughly 90% of them singletons, with more than 2.5% in the top ten. This specimen consisted of peripheral blood, obtained in the second trimester of pregnancy. The chain uses TRBV10-1 and TRBJ2-7; a possible D gene is TRBD1 (6 bases). This receptor was taken from a female donor in good health, enrolled as a control in a pregnancy study. As DNA, the CDR3 is TGCGCCAGCGGACGCCACGGGTATGGGGGCGGGTACGAGCAGTACTTC. It codes for CASGRHGYGGGYEQYF.